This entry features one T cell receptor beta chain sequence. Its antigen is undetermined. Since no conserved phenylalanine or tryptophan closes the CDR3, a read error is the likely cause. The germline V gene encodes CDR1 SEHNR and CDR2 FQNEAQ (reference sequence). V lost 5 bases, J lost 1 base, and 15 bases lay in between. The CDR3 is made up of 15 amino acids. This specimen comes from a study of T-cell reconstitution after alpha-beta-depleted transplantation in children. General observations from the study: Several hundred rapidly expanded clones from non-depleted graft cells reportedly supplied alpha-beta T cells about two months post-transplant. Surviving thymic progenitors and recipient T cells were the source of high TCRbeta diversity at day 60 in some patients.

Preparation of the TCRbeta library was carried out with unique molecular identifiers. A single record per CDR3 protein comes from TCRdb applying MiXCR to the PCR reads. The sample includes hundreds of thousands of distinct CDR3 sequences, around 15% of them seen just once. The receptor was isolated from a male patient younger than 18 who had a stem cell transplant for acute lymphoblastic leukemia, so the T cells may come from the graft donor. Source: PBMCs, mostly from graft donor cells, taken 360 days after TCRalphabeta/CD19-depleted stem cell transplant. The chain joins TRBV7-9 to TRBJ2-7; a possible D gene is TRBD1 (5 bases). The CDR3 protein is CASSQIGQGSYEQYY. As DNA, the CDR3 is TGTGCCAGCAGCCAGATAGGGCAGGGTTCCTACGAGCAGTACTAC.